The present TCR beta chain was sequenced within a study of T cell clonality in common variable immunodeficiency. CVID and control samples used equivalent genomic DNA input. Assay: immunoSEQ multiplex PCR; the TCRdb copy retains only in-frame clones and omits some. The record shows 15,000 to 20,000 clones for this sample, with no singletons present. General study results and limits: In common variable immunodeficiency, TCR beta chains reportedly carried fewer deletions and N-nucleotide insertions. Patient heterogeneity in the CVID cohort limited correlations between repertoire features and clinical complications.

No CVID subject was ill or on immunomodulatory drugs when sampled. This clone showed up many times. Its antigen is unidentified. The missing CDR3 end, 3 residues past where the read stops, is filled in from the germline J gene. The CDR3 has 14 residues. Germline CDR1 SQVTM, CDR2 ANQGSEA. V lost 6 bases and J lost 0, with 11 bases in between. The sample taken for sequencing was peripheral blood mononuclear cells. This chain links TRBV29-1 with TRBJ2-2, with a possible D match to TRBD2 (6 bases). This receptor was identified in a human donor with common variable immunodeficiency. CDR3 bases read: TGCAGCGTAAACGGGGGTTCGAACACCGGGGAG. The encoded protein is CSVNGGSNTGE. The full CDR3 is CSVNGGSNTGELFF.